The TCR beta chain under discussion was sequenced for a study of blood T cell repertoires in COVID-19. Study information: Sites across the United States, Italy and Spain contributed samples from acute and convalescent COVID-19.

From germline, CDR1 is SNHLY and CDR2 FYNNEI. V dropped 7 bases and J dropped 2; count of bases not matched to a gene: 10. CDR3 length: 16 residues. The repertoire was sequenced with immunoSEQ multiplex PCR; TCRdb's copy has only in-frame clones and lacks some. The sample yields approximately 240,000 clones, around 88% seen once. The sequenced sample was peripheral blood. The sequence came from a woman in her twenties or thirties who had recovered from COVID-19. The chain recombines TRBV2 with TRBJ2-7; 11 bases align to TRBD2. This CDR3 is CASIRRIAGGAYEQYF. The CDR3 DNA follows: TGTGCCAGCATTCGGAGGATAGCGGGGGGGGCCTACGAGCAGTACTTC.